The present T cell receptor beta chain was sequenced within a study of shared clonotypes between healthy human individuals. Study conclusions and caveats: Compared with clonotypes that all four donors shared, non-shared clonotypes had lower generation probabilities.

As to this clone: Its matching antigen is unknown.

The data were produced by immunoSEQ multiplex PCR, yet TCRdb's version contains in-frame clones alone and is incomplete. The table shows about 600,000 clones, with nearly 97% occurring only once. CD45RO-negative cells were positively selected for CCR7, leaving out terminally differentiated effector memory CD45RA+ cells. The sequence was collected from a woman in her 30s in good health. Sequencing was performed on naive CD8+ T cells sorted from blood.

The CDR3: CASTLGSGRASDTQYF. The CDR3 DNA reads as TGTGCCAGCACCCTTGGTAGCGGGAGGGCCTCGGATACGCAGTATTTT. This chain uses TRBV21-1 with TRBJ2-3; the D segment call TRBD2 is taken from the table without a DNA check. TRBV21-1 has pseudogene status. The CDR3 consists of 16 residues.